This T cell receptor (beta chain) was obtained from a study of control samples from healthy donors and cancer patients. Assay: immunoSEQ multiplex PCR; the TCRdb copy retains only in-frame clones and omits some. Of about 65,000 clones in the sample, 90% were seen once. Trimming took off 4 bases at V and 3 bases at J, with 13 bases between the two ends. Germline assignment: CDR1 SGHRS and CDR2 YFSETQ. The CDR3 runs 14 residues. The chain employs TRBV5-1 and TRBJ2-5; D remains unclear. Sequenced material: PBMCs. This receptor was obtained from a woman aged 45 to 65 with colorectal cancer. CDR3 sequence (DNA): TGCGCCAGCAGCCCGGGCGCCGCTGAAGAGACCCAGTACTTC. This codes for CASSPGAAEETQYF.